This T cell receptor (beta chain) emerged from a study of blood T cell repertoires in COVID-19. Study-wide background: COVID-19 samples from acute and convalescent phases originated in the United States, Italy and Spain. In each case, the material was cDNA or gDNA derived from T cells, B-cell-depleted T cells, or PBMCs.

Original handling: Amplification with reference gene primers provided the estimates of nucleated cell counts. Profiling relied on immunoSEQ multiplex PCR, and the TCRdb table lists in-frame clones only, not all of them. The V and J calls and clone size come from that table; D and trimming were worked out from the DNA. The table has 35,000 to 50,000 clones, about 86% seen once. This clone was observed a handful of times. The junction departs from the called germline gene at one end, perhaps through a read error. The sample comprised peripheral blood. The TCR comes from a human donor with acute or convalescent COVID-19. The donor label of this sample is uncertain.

CDR3 amino acids: CASSRLVGEWGRLF. The CDR3 nucleotides are TGTGCCAGCAGCCGCCTGGTTGGGGAGTGGGGGCGTCTCTTC. The chain links TRBV4-2 to TRBJ2-1; maybe TRBD1 (6 bases). CDR1 and CDR2 from the germline V gene are LGHNA and YNFKEQ. The CDR3 is made up of 14 amino acids.